This T cell receptor (beta chain) was sequenced during a study of cytomegalovirus exposure and HLA in healthy donors. Study outcomes and limitations: An analysis done earlier found most TCR beta V segments productive about 87% or about 30% of the time. A link between a missense DCLRE1C variant and TCR beta V- and J-gene trimming emerged from a later analysis.

V was shortened by 1 base and J by 4 bases, with 13 bases between the two germline ends. This CDR3 region has 16 residues. CDR1 and CDR2 (germline): KGHSH, LQKENI. Turning to this clone: The antigen is not known.

The PCR was carried out with 60 Vbeta primers and 13 Jbeta primers. Repertoires were generated with immunoSEQ multiplex PCR, while TCRdb's copy carries only in-frame clones and drops some. This table has roughly 110,000 clones, roughly four fifths appearing once. Input material: PBMCs. This chain connects TRBV18 to TRBJ2-2; a weak D match, TRBD2 (5 bases). The origin of this receptor is a man aged 45-65 years in good health and CMV-seronegative. The CDR3 here is CASSPRRGTSTGELFF. CDR3 in DNA: TGTGCCAGCTCACCACGACGGGGTACTAGCACCGGGGAGCTGTTTTTT. Full variable domain (rest looked up from reference TRBV18 and TRBJ2-2): NAGVMQNPRHLVRRRGQEARLRCSPMKGHSHVYWYRQLPEEGLKFMVYLQKENIIDESGMPKERFSAEFPKEGPSILRIQQVVRGDSAAYFCASSPRRGTSTGELFFGEGSRLTVL.